Sequencing of this T cell receptor (beta chain) was carried out in a study of T cell clusters in autoimmune cytopenias. Study-level information: TRB sequencing had a median approximately 52,000 reads and roughly 2,400 distinct clonotypes per sample. Study-wide results and limits: The T cell clusters were defined only in silico, without experimental functional validation. TRB repertoire shifts in secondary cytopenia and chronic lymphocytic leukemia mostly reflected lymphoma, not autoimmunity.

One tube held mixed TRB-A and TRB-B primer pools for touch-down PCR. TCRdb re-called the multiplex PCR reads and catalogs CDR3 proteins one per entry, DNA excluded. The listing contains about 2,000 distinct CDR3 sequences. In terms of frequency, this clonotype is medium-sized. Its cognate antigen is unknown. Germline values: CDR1 MNHEY, CDR2 SVGAGI. The CDR3 is made up of 13 amino acids. TRB was amplified from 250 ng of peripheral blood genomic DNA per sample. The specimen sequenced was peripheral blood. The receptor comes from a human donor with an autoimmune cytopenia or autoimmune hepatitis (not recorded which). This chain joins TRBV6-5 and TRBJ2-7; the D call from TCRdb, TRBD1, cannot be confirmed without DNA. The CDR3 loop reads CATRDRGSYEQYF.